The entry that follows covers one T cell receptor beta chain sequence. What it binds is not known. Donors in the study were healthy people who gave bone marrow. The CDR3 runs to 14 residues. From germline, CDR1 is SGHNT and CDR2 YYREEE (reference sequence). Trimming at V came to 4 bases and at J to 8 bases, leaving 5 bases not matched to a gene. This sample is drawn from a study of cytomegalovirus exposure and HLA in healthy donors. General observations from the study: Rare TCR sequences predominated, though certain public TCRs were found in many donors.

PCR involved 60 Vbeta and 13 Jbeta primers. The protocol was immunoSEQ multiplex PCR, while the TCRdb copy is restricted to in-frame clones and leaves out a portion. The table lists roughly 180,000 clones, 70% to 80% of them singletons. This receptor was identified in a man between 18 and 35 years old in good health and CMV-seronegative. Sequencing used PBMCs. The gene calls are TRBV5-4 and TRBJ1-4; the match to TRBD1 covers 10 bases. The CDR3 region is CASSPGTGEEKLFF. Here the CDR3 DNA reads TGTGCCAGCAGCCCTGGGACAGGGGAGGAAAAACTGTTTTTT.